The T cell receptor beta chain under discussion was sequenced for a study of CXCR3-negative and CXCR3-positive naive CD8 T cells. The TRB libraries of cDNA were built by UMI-labeled 5' RACE. TCRdb re-called the 5' RACE reads; one entry per CDR3 protein, DNA not given. This sample's table has tens of thousands of distinct CDR3 sequences. Whole-study findings and limits: Diversity in memory CD8+ cells fell much lower than the comparably high levels seen in both naive subsets. Similar levels of surface CD5 were seen between naive subsets; TCR strength was inferred from TRB CDR3 properties.

CDR3 length: 14 residues. Per germline, CDR1 DFQATT and CDR2 SNEGSKA (reference sequence). In regard to this clonotype: Its cognate antigen is unknown.

V and J are TRBV20-1 and TRBJ2-1; TCRdb gives TRBD2 as the D gene, but with no DNA this cannot be confirmed. The sequenced sample consisted of naive CXCR3- CD8+ T cells from blood. Noted subset: CD45RO-CCR7+CD27+CD95- naive CD8+ T cells lacking CXCR3 (TNR3-). The sequence was collected from a human donor in good health. Some clones in this sample may be carry-over from other donors' samples. The CDR3 loop is CSAPDYKAYNEQFF.